This is a list of T cell receptor beta chains from one sample in a study of naive CD8 T cells in extremely preterm neonates. Using immunoSEQ multiplex PCR, the repertoire was profiled, and TCRdb retains in-frame clones only, with some absent. The sample has 5,000 to 6,500 clones; less than 99% are singletons. The sequenced material came from naive CD8+ T cells from blood. All receptors derive from a human donor in good health. Both conserved end residues are part of each CDR3. D genes are given only for firm matches. Where a row states a size, it is once, few, many or the class of an expanded clone; other rows omit it.

J gene | D gene | clone size | V gene | CDR3 DNA | CDR3 protein
TRBJ2-2 | - | - | TRBV9 | TGTGCCAGCAGCGTAGGGCATAGCGGAGCCACCGGGGAGCTGTTTTTT | CASSVGHSGATGELFF
TRBJ1-2 | TRBD1 | - | TRBV27 | TGTGCCAGCAGTCCGACAGGGGCGGGGTATGGCTACACCTTC | CASSPTGAGYGYTF
TRBJ2-5 | TRBD1 | - | TRBV2 | TGTGCCAGCAATCCCATCCGAGGGGGACAGGGGGAGACCCAGTACTTC | CASNPIRGGQGETQYF
TRBJ2-2 | TRBD2 | - | TRBV7-2 | TGTGCCAGCAGCAAGGGGGGACTAGCGGCCACCGGGGAGCTGTTTTTT | CASSKGGLAATGELFF
TRBJ2-2 | TRBD1 | - | TRBV2 | TGTGCCAGCATCAAACACGACAGGGGGCCGGGTGCGACCGGGGAGCTGTTTTTT | CASIKHDRGPGATGELFF
TRBJ2-1 | TRBD2 | - | TRBV28 | TGTGCCAGCAGTCATACGGGACTAGCGGGTTACAATGAGCAGTTCTTC | CASSHTGLAGYNEQFF
TRBJ2-1 | - | - | TRBV2 | TGTGCCAGCAGTGAAGGAATTGGCCACAATGAGCAGTTCTTC | CASSEGIGHNEQFF
TRBJ1-5 | TRBD1 | - | TRBV19 | TGTGCCAGTAGTATGACCGGGACAGGGGAGCCCCAGCATTTT | CASSMTGTGEPQHF
TRBJ1-6 | TRBD1 | - | TRBV9 | TGTGCCAGCAGGCGGGGGGACAGTAATTCACCCCTCCACTTT | CASRRGDSNSPLHF
TRBJ2-7 | - | - | TRBV28 | TGTGCCAGCAGTCCCCAGACAGACCGCTCCTACGAGCAGTACTTC | CASSPQTDRSYEQYF
TRBJ1-1 | - | - | TRBV5-6 | TGTGCCAGCAGCTTTGGGAGTTGGGGCACTGAAGCTTTCTTT | CASSFGSWGTEAFF
TRBJ2-7 | TRBD1 | - | TRBV19 | TGTGCCAGCGAACCTAAGGGACAGGGGGCACACGAGCAGTACTTC | CASEPKGQGAHEQYF
TRBJ2-7 | TRBD2 | once | TRBV7-6 | TGTGCCAGCAGCCTCGGGACTAGTTTCTTCCTCGAGCAGTACTTC | CASSLGTSFFLEQYF
TRBJ2-7 | TRBD2 | - | TRBV7-2 | TGTGCCAGCAGCTTAAATAGCGGGAGCTCCTACGAGCAGTACTTC | CASSLNSGSSYEQYF
TRBJ2-1 | TRBD2 | - | TRBV27 | TGTGCCAGCAGAACCTACAGCGGGAGCTCCTACAATGAGCAGTTCTTC | CASRTYSGSSYNEQFF
TRBJ2-7 | - | - | TRBV7-9 | TGTGCCAGCAGCTCCCAGGGTTCCCACGAGCAGTACTTC | CASSSQGSHEQYF
TRBJ2-2 | - | - | TRBV5-5 | TGTGCCAGCAGCCACCTCCGAGGAACCGGGGAGCTGTTTTTT | CASSHLRGTGELFF
TRBJ2-7 | TRBD2 | - | TRBV12-5 | TGTGCTAGTGGTGCCGGACTAGCGGCCACCTACGAGCAGTACTTC | CASGAGLAATYEQYF
TRBJ1-1 | TRBD1 | - | TRBV10-3 | TGTGCCACCGGACAGGGTAACACTGAAGCTTTCTTT | CATGQGNTEAFF
TRBJ2-7 | TRBD1 | - | TRBV19 | TGTGCCAGTAGTTCGGGACAGGGGAATAGGGAGCAGTACTTC | CASSSGQGNREQYF
TRBJ2-1 | TRBD2 | - | TRBV28 | TGTGCCAGCAGTCAGGGACTAGCGGAGGGATATGAGCAGTTCTTC | CASSQGLAEGYEQFF
TRBJ2-7 | - | - | TRBV10-1 | TGCGCCAGCAGTTCGGACAGTTCCTACGAGCAGTACTTC | CASSSDSSYEQYF
TRBJ2-1 | - | - | TRBV5-1 | TGCGCCAGCAGCCCGGGTATTAGCCGGGCCTACAATGAGCAGTTCTTC | CASSPGISRAYNEQFF
TRBJ2-1 | TRBD2 | - | TRBV7-6 | TGTGCCAGCAGCTTAGGGGCTCGGGGGGTCTACAATGAGCAGTTCTTC | CASSLGARGVYNEQFF
TRBJ2-7 | TRBD1 | - | TRBV28 | TGTGCCAGCAGCACGACAGGGGCGACCTACGAGCAGTACTTC | CASSTTGATYEQYF
TRBJ2-1 | - | - | TRBV27 | TGTGCCAGCAGTTTATCGTCCCTCAATGAGCAGTTCTTC | CASSLSSLNEQFF
TRBJ2-1 | - | - | TRBV19 | TGTGCCAGTAGTATAGTGGAGGGGTACAATGAGCAGTTCTTC | CASSIVEGYNEQFF
TRBJ2-1 | TRBD2 | - | TRBV7-6 | TGTGCCAGCAGCCCGACTAGCGGGAGAGGGGATGAGCAGTTCTTC | CASSPTSGRGDEQFF
TRBJ2-1 | TRBD2 | once | TRBV7-6 | TGTGCCAGCAGCTCTATAGCGGGAGACAAGTACAATGAGCAGTTCTTC | CASSSIAGDKYNEQFF
TRBJ1-1 | - | - | TRBV4-1 | TGCGCCAGCAGCCAAGATCGGGGGAGCACTGAAGCTTTCTTT | CASSQDRGSTEAFF
TRBJ2-7 | TRBD1 | - | TRBV16 | TGTGCCAGCAGCCCGGCGGACAGGGGCGGGTACGAGCAGTACTTC | CASSPADRGGYEQYF
TRBJ2-5 | TRBD2 | - | TRBV2 | TGTGCCAGCAGGGTAGCGGGGGAGACCCAGTACTTC | CASRVAGETQYF
TRBJ2-5 | TRBD2 | - | TRBV7-9 | TGTGCCAGCAGCTTAAGGGGACTAGCGGCACAAGAGACCCAGTACTTC | CASSLRGLAAQETQYF
TRBJ2-7 | TRBD1 | - | TRBV7-3 | TGTGCCAGCAGCTTAACTGGGGACAGGGGGCTCTACGAGCAGTACTTC | CASSLTGDRGLYEQYF
TRBJ2-2 | TRBD2 | - | TRBV14 | TGTGCCAGCAGCTCGACCGGGACTAGCGGATTTAACTTGTTTTTT | CASSSTGTSGFNLFF
TRBJ2-7 | - | - | TRBV19 | TGTGCCAGTAGTCCCAGTATCGGGAGCTCCTACGAGCAGTACTTC | CASSPSIGSSYEQYF
TRBJ2-2 | - | - | TRBV6-1 | TGTGCCAGCAGTGAAGGCTATTCGAACACCGGGGAGCTGTTTTTT | CASSEGYSNTGELFF
TRBJ2-1 | TRBD2 | - | TRBV29-1 | TGCAGCGTGAGACTAGCGGAATCCAATGAGCAGTTCTTC | CSVRLAESNEQFF
TRBJ2-7 | TRBD1 | - | TRBV7-8 | TGTGCCAGCAGCTCCGGACAGGGTTGGTCTCGCGAGCAGTACTTC | CASSSGQGWSREQYF
TRBJ2-1 | - | - | TRBV7-9 | TGTGCCAGCCGGGGAAGAAATGAGCAGTTCTTC | CASRGRNEQFF
TRBJ2-7 | - | - | TRBV27 | TGTGCCAGCAGCCCCGACTACTACGAGCAGTACTTC | CASSPDYYEQYF
TRBJ2-7 | TRBD2 | - | TRBV7-6 | TGTGCCAGCAGCCCGGACGGCGGGGGTACCTCCTACGAGCAGTACTTC | CASSPDGGGTSYEQYF
TRBJ2-7 | TRBD2 | - | TRBV7-9 | TGTGCCAGCAGCCTCCGAGCGGGGTCCTTCTACGAGCAGTACTTC | CASSLRAGSFYEQYF
TRBJ2-6 | TRBD1 | - | TRBV25-1 | TGTGCCACCGCGGACAGGGCCTTCTCTGGGGCCAACGTCCTGACTTTC | CATADRAFSGANVLTF
TRBJ1-2 | TRBD1 | once | TRBV13 | TGTGCCAGCAACATAGGGGGACAGGGTGAAGGCTACACCTTC | CASNIGGQGEGYTF